The rows below give T cell receptor beta chains drawn from one sample of a study of PD-1 blockade in classical Hodgkin lymphoma. The repertoire was sequenced with immunoSEQ multiplex PCR; TCRdb's copy has only in-frame clones and lacks some. The table shows some 93,000 clones, with roughly nine tenths occurring only once. Material: peripheral blood mononuclear cells (PBMCs), obtained before the second cycle of nivolumab. The receptors come from a human donor with classical Hodgkin lymphoma. Both conserved end residues are part of each CDR3. A D gene is named only where the DNA matches it firmly. Size is omitted from some rows. Given values are once, few, many or a class for expanded clones.

v_gene	abundance	j_gene	len	d_gene	CDR3nt	CDR3aa
TRBV27	.	TRBJ1-5	14	.	TGTGCCAGCAGTCCATCGGGATTTCACCAGCCCCAGCATTTT	CASSPSGFHQPQHF
TRBV7-9	.	TRBJ2-2	16	.	TGTGCCAGCAGCCTAGCCCTGGGACGGAACACCGGGGAGCTGTTTTTT	CASSLALGRNTGELFF
TRBV29-1	.	TRBJ1-1	11	.	TGCAGCGTTGTGCGGGGGATCGAAGCTTTCTTT	CSVVRGIEAFF
TRBV4-1	.	TRBJ1-6	14	TRBD1	TGCGCCAGCAGCCTGGGACAGGAGAATTCACCCCTCCACTTT	CASSLGQENSPLHF
TRBV5-1	.	TRBJ1-2	15	.	TGCGCCAGCAGCCCGGACCTCCGGGACATGAGGGGCTACACCTTC	CASSPDLRDMRGYTF
TRBV5-5	.	TRBJ1-6	16	TRBD1	TGTGCCAGCAGCTTGGCGTCCCGGACAGGCGGCTCACCCCTCCACTTT	CASSLASRTGGSPLHF
TRBV30	.	TRBJ1-5	14	.	TGTGCCTGGAGTTATCGCAGGTTCAATCAGCCCCAGCATTTT	CAWSYRRFNQPQHF
TRBV18	.	TRBJ1-1	14	.	TGTGCCAGCTCAGCGTTAGTACTTGGCACTGAAGCTTTCTTT	CASSALVLGTEAFF
TRBV9	.	TRBJ2-3	13	TRBD1	TGTGCCAGCAGCCCAGGGGACAGGGATACGCAGTATTTT	CASSPGDRDTQYF
TRBV5-1	.	TRBJ2-5	15	TRBD2	TGCGCCAGCAGCTTGAGTCCGGGGGGTAAAGAGACCCAGTACTTC	CASSLSPGGKETQYF
TRBV10-1	few	TRBJ2-1	12	.	TGCGCCAGCAGTGAGTCCTCCTACGGGCAGTTCTTC	CASSESSYGQFF
TRBV7-2	few	TRBJ1-3	14	.	TGTGCCAGCAGCTTAGGAGGGGCTGGAAACACCATATATTTT	CASSLGGAGNTIYF
TRBV2	.	TRBJ1-5	12	.	TGTGCCAGCAGTGGGCCACTTCAGCCCCAGCATTTT	CASSGPLQPQHF
TRBV4-2	.	TRBJ2-2	16	TRBD2	TGTGCCAGCAGCCAAGCGAGGACTAGCGCCGCCGGGGAGCTGTTTTTT	CASSQARTSAAGELFF
TRBV19	.	TRBJ2-7	19	TRBD2	TGTGCCAGTAGTCTATGGACTAGCGGGAGGGCCGTCCCACCCTACGAGCAGTACTTC	CASSLWTSGRAVPPYEQYF
TRBV7-6	.	TRBJ1-4	16	TRBD1	TGTGCCAGCAGCCCTAGGGGGGGACAGGGTTCTGAAAAACTGTTTTTT	CASSPRGGQGSEKLFF
TRBV15	once	TRBJ1-2	15	.	TGTGCCACCAGCAGAGTGGGCGGGTCGGGCTATGGCTACACCTTC	CATSRVGGSGYGYTF
TRBV7-6	.	TRBJ1-2	16	.	TGTGCCAGCAGCTTAGGACAGATTAGGGATAACTATGGCTACACCTTC	CASSLGQIRDNYGYTF
TRBV6-1	few	TRBJ2-1	16	TRBD2	TGTGCCAGCAGTGAAGCGTGGACTAGGGGCGACAATGAGCAGTTCTTC	CASSEAWTRGDNEQFF
TRBV19	.	TRBJ2-1	17	TRBD2	TGTGCCAGTAGACCTAATGGGGGCGGGAGGGACTACAATGAGCAGTTCTTC	CASRPNGGGRDYNEQFF
TRBV9	.	TRBJ2-7	14	.	TGTGCCAGCGGAAAGACGCAAGGTGCCTACGAGCAGTACTTC	CASGKTQGAYEQYF
TRBV7-8	.	TRBJ1-6	15	TRBD1	TGTGCCAGCAGCCTCCGGGACAGCTTCAATTCACCCCTCCACTTT	CASSLRDSFNSPLHF
TRBV6-1	.	TRBJ2-3	13	.	TGTGCCAGCAGGGGCACCGGCACAGATACGCAGTATTTT	CASRGTGTDTQYF
TRBV2	.	TRBJ1-2	12	.	TGTGCCAGCAGTCTGTCGGCGTATGGCTACACCTTC	CASSLSAYGYTF
TRBV10-3	.	TRBJ2-2	13	.	TGTGCCATCAGTGATAAGGGGTATAGGGAGCTGTTTTTT	CAISDKGYRELFF
TRBV7-8	.	TRBJ1-2	16	TRBD1	TGTGCCAGCAGCTTAGGAGACAGGGCTTGGAAATATGGCTACACCTTC	CASSLGDRAWKYGYTF
TRBV5-1	.	TRBJ2-2	15	TRBD1	TGCGCCAGCAGCCGGATAACAGGGGACACCGGGGAGCTGTTTTTT	CASSRITGDTGELFF
TRBV9	.	TRBJ2-3	16	TRBD2	TGTGCCAGCAGCGTAGATCGACTAGCTTTCGCAGATACGCAGTATTTT	CASSVDRLAFADTQYF
TRBV11-3	.	TRBJ2-1	13	TRBD1	TGTGCCAGCAGCACCACAGGGGCCGATGAGCAGTTCTTC	CASSTTGADEQFF
TRBV5-4	.	TRBJ1-2	13	.	TGTGCCAGCAGCTCCGACAGCAACTATGGCTACACCTTC	CASSSDSNYGYTF
TRBV11-2	.	TRBJ2-1	16	TRBD2	TGTGCCAGCAGCTTGAGACTAGCGGGGGGTATCCATGAGCAGTTCTTC	CASSLRLAGGIHEQFF
TRBV27	.	TRBJ1-2	14	.	TGTGCCAGCAGTCAAATAGATAGGAGCTATGGCTACACCTTC	CASSQIDRSYGYTF
TRBV30	.	TRBJ2-7	11	.	TGTGCCTGGAGTGTGGGAGACGAGCAGTACTTC	CAWSVGDEQYF
TRBV19	.	TRBJ2-7	13	.	TGTGCCAGTGCCCGCCCAGGATTCTACGAGCAGTACTTC	CASARPGFYEQYF
TRBV5-4	once	TRBJ2-7	15	.	TGTGCCAGCAGCTCAGTGGGGGGGACAAACTACGAGCAGTACTTC	CASSSVGGTNYEQYF
TRBV9	once	TRBJ2-3	14	.	TGTGCCAGCAGCGTAGAAGAGGGCACAGATACGCAGTATTTT	CASSVEEGTDTQYF
TRBV18	.	TRBJ2-7	13	.	TGTGCCAGCTCACCACAGGGGCCCCTGGAGCAGTACTTC	CASSPQGPLEQYF
TRBV11-2	.	TRBJ1-5	15	.	TGTGCCAGCAGCCGTGAAGGACGGCCCAATCAGCCCCAGCATTTT	CASSREGRPNQPQHF
TRBV23-1	.	TRBJ2-3	13	TRBD1	TGCGCCAGCGGGGACAGGGTAATACATACGCAGTATTTT	CASGDRVIHTQYF